The TCR beta chain described here comes from a study of T cell repertoires in ileal Crohn's disease. With V trimmed by 1 base and J by 2 bases, 3 bases remained unmatched. The CDR3 totals 16 residues. CDR1 is MNHEY and CDR2 is SMNVEV in the germline V gene (reference sequence). Time point denoted: neoterminal ileum biopsy at postoperative endoscopy, about 6 months after surgery. Measured with immunoSEQ multiplex PCR; TCRdb has only the in-frame clones, and not every one. The data hold some 10,000 clones, with 78% observed a single time. What was sequenced was ileal tissue. The chain links TRBV27 to TRBJ2-5; 11 bases line up with TRBD2. The source is an adult with Crohn's disease. The CDR3 loop is CASSLFSGGAQETQYF. The CDR3 bases are TGTGCCAGCAGTTTATTTAGCGGGGGGGCACAAGAGACCCAGTACTTC.